This T cell receptor beta chain stems from a study of T cells after posttransplantation cyclophosphamide. The table came from immunoSEQ multiplex PCR; TCRdb's copy has only in-frame clones and leaves some out. The repertoire holds nearly 7,000 clones, with around 80% as singletons. This clone was counted only a few times. This clonotype was obtained from a woman aged 45-59 years in good health and a related stem cell transplant donor. The sample consisted of memory CD4+ T cells sorted from blood.

DNA of the CDR3: TGTGCCAGCTCACCGGGCCCCGAGCGGGCCCTCTCCTACGAGCAGTACTTC. As protein: CASSPGPERALSYEQYF. This sequence joins TRBV18 and TRBJ2-7, with D perhaps TRBD2 (6 bases). The CDR3 is 17 amino acids. Germline CDR1 is KGHSH and CDR2 is LQKENI. V lost 3 bases and J 0 bases, leaving 18 bases between the germline ends.